This TCR beta chain was identified in a study of T cell repertoires in cytomegalovirus infection. MiXCR, run by TCRdb on the reads, gives a single entry per CDR3 protein. The data hold under 850,000 distinct CDR3 sequences, with roughly 33% observed a single time. Details on this clonotype: The antigen remains unidentified.

There are 14 residues in the CDR3. From germline, CDR1 is DFQATT and CDR2 SNEGSKA (reference sequence). The V end lost 0 bases, the J end lost 4 bases, and 12 bases lay between the germline ends. The V and J genes are TRBV20-1 and TRBJ1-2; D is possibly TRBD1 (5 bases). This clonotype originated in a human donor in good health (CMV status not recorded). Some clones in this sample may be carry-over from other donors' samples. The sample in question was cultured PBMCs, obtained from culture after CMV antigen stimulation. The CDR3 is CSARDLSGTYGYTF. DNA of the CDR3: TGCAGTGCTAGAGATCTCTCCGGGACCTATGGCTACACCTTC.